Included here is one TCR beta chain sequence, with context. Its antigen is still unknown. This record belongs to a study of shared clonotypes between healthy human individuals. Study-wide background: Every donor yielded three CD4 naive, three CD4 memory, two CD8 naive and one CD8 memory plate.

CD45RO-negative, CCR7-selected cells formed the naive CD8 fraction, which excluded terminally differentiated effector memory CD45RA+ cells. General study points: Among a few donors, around 5% of naive CD4 clonotypes were found in common. Non-shared clonotypes had lower generation probabilities than clonotypes shared by all four sorted-subset donors.

Measured with immunoSEQ multiplex PCR; TCRdb has only the in-frame clones, and not every one. Of around 2,100,000 clones listed, about 95% were seen once; the top ten hold around 1.2%. Sequencing used naive CD8+ T cells sorted from blood. This TCR came from a man aged 18 to 30 in good health.

The CDR3 loop reads CATTGGYEQYF. The CDR3 DNA sequence: TGTGCCACTACAGGCGGGTACGAGCAGTACTTC. The chain carries TRBV28 and TRBJ2-7, with D perhaps assigned TRBD1 or TRBD2 (5 bases each). The CDR3 runs 11 residues. Germline V CDR1 and CDR2: MDHEN, SYDVKM. V was trimmed by 10 bases and J by 4 bases, leaving 11 bases between them.